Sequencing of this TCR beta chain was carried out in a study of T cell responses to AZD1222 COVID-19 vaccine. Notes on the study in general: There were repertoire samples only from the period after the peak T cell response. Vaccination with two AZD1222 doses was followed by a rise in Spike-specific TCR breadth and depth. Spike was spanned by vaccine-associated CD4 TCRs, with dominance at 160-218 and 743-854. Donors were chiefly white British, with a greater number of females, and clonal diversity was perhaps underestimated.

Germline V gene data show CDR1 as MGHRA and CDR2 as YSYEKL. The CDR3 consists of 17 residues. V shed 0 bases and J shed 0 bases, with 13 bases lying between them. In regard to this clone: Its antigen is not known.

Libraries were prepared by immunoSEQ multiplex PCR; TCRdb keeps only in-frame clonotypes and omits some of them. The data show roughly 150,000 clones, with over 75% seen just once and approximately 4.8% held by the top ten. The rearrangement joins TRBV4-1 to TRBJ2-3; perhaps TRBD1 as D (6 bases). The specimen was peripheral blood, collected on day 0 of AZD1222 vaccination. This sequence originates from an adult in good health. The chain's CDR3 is CASSQDIWTASTDTQYF. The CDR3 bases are TGCGCCAGCAGCCAAGATATTTGGACAGCTAGCACAGATACGCAGTATTTT.